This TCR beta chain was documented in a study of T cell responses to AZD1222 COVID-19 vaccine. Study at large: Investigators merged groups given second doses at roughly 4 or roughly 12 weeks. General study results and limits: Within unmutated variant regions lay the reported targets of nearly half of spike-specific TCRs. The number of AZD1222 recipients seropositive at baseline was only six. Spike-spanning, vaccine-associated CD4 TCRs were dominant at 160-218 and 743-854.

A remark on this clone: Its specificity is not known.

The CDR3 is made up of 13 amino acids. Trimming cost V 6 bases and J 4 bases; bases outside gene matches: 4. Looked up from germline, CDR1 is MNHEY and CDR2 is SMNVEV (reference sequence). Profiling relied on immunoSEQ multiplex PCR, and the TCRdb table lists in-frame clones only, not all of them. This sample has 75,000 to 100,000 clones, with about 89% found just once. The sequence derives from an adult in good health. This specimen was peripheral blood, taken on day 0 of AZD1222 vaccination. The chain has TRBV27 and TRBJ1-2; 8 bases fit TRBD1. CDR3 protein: CASSIDRGYGYTF. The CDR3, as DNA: TGTGCCAGCAGCATCGACAGGGGCTATGGCTACACCTTC.